This T cell receptor beta chain was obtained from a study of early T cells in non-severe SARS-CoV-2 infection. This clonotype was detected many times. CDR1 and CDR2 (germline): MNHEY, SMNVEV (reference sequence). This CDR3 is 15 amino acids long. V was shortened by 7 bases and J by 0 bases, with 16 bases between the two germline ends. TCRdb re-derived calls from the 5' RACE reads in MiXCR, one entry per CDR3 protein. Of tens of thousands of distinct CDR3 sequences listed, roughly 9.2% are singletons. Sequenced sample: whole blood. The V gene is TRBV27, the J gene TRBJ2-7; D is possibly TRBD1 (6 bases). This receptor was obtained from an adult who was a healthcare worker with PCR-confirmed SARS-CoV-2 infection or an uninfected control (not recorded which). CDR3 nucleotide sequence: TGTGCCAGCAAAAAGGACAGCTACAACTCCTACGAGCAGTACTTC. This translates into CASKKDSYNSYEQYF.